This note documents a single TCR beta chain sequence. Its specificity is not known. The data derive from a study of radiation and T cells in renal cell carcinoma. CDR3 size: 16 residues. Germline lookup yields CDR1 SEHNR and CDR2 FQNEAQ (reference sequence). The V end lost 1 base, the J end lost 5 bases, and 16 bases lay between the germline ends. Measured with immunoSEQ multiplex PCR; TCRdb has only the in-frame clones, and not every one. This table has roughly 100,000 clones, approximately 82% appearing once. As to time point: blood 4 weeks post-SBRT, at nephrectomy. Described treatment: 15 Gy SBRT to primary tumor, nephrectomy 4 weeks later. Nephrectomy followed 15 Gy stereotactic body radiation by 4 weeks. After SBRT, blood was collected at 2 and 4 weeks, plus baseline. Study-wide points: Top tumor clonotypes rose in blood 2 weeks post-radiation, then contracted.

The TCR comes from a man aged 55 to 70 with renal cell carcinoma. J is TRBJ2-3 and V is TRBV7-9; D is undetermined. The specimen was blood, collected from a patient whose treatment included radiotherapy and nephrectomy. CDR3 in DNA: TGTGCCAGCAGCTTAGACCTGATGGGTACTGGAGATACGCAGTATTTT. Its protein is CASSLDLMGTGDTQYF.